This entry lists 10 T cell receptor beta chains sequenced from one sample in a study of shared clonotypes between healthy human individuals. Produced via immunoSEQ multiplex PCR; TCRdb's table is partial and in-frame only. This table has approximately 2,000,000 clones, 93% appearing once. Naive CD8 cells were CD45RO-negative, positively selected for CCR7, excluding terminally differentiated effector memory CD45RA+ cells. Sequenced: naive CD8+ T cells from PBMCs. These TCRs come from a man aged 18 to 30 in good health. Some clones in this sample may be carry-over from other donors' samples.

This chain uses TRBV7-9 with TRBJ2-7, with D perhaps TRBD1 (6 bases). Trimming pared 3 bases from V and 0 bases from J, leaving 9 bases between. Per the germline V gene, CDR1 is SEHNR and CDR2 is FQNEAQ (reference sequence). This CDR3 comprises 14 residues. The chain's CDR3 is CASSFDRFSYEQYF. The CDR3 DNA reads as TGTGCCAGCAGCTTCGACAGGTTCTCCTACGAGCAGTACTTC.

The rearrangement uses TRBV21-1 and TRBJ2-3; the table assigns TRBD1, which was not confirmed against the DNA. TRBV21-1 is annotated as a pseudogene. This CDR3 is 16 amino acids long. The CDR3 region is CASSNAGQGVPDTQYF. The CDR3 region has the DNA TGTGCCAGCAGCAATGCGGGACAGGGGGTACCAGATACGCAGTATTTT.

The chain couples TRBV6-1 to TRBJ2-7; D is undetermined. The V end lost 2 bases, the J end lost 4 bases, and 6 bases lay between the germline ends. The CDR3 has 12 residues. Germline assignment: CDR1 MNHNS and CDR2 SASEGT. In DNA form, the CDR3 reads TGTGCCAGCAGTGAAAACGGGTACGAGCAGTACTTC. Translation: CASSENGYEQYF.

CDR3 in DNA: TGCGCCAGCAGGCCGTCCGGGGACCCTAACTATGGCTACACCTTC. Amino acids: CASRPSGDPNYGYTF. The chain uses TRBV4-1 and TRBJ1-2; the D gene is possibly TRBD1 (5 bases). The CDR3 contains 15 residues. The germline CDR1 and CDR2 sequences are MGHRA and YSYEKL. V was pared by 6 bases and J by 0 bases, with 14 bases between.

The gene calls are TRBV5-1 and TRBJ1-5; 8 nucleotides line up with TRBD1. The CDR3 totals 16 residues. The V segment lost 0 bases and the J segment 5 bases; nucleotides outside the gene matches: 7. Germline V gene data show CDR1 as SGHRS and CDR2 as YFSETQ. Here the CDR3 DNA reads TGCGCCAGCAGCTTGGAGGCAGGGGGCGCGTATCAGCCCCAGCATTTT. This encodes CASSLEAGGAYQPQHF.

V gene TRBV5-1 combines with J gene TRBJ2-1; 10 positions agree with TRBD2. With 5 bases clipped from V and 6 bases from J, the junction kept 8 bases outside the gene matches. The length of the CDR3 is 15 residues. The germline V gene has CDR1 SGHRS and CDR2 YFSETQ. The CDR3 sequence is CASRLTSGPLNEQFF. CDR3 coding DNA: TGCGCCAGCAGGTTGACTAGCGGGCCACTCAATGAGCAGTTCTTC.

V is TRBV27 and J is TRBJ2-7; D may match TRBD1 or TRBD2 (7 bases each). Trimming shortened V by 2 bases and J by 3 bases, and 11 bases separated the two germline ends. The CDR3 is made up of 14 amino acids. Germline V gene lookup returns CDR1 MNHEY and CDR2 SMNVEV (reference sequence). This chain's CDR3 is CASSLTGEGYEQYF. In nucleotides, the CDR3 is TGTGCCAGCAGTTTAACAGGGGAGGGCTACGAGCAGTACTTC.

V and J are TRBV28 and TRBJ2-1; tentative D call: TRBD2 (5 bases). Germline-derived CDR1 and CDR2 are MDHEN and SYDVKM. The CDR3 has 13 amino acids. V was trimmed by 8 bases and J by 6 bases, leaving 14 bases between them. The CDR3 DNA reads TGTGCCAGCGCTGACTATGCCCCCAATGAGCAGTTCTTC. Translation gives CASADYAPNEQFF.

This clone was seen once. The chain joins TRBV27 to TRBJ2-3; the D is unclear. The germline V gene has CDR1 MNHEY and CDR2 SMNVEV (reference sequence). V shed 3 bases and J shed 2 bases, with 27 bases lying between them. CDR3 length: 20 amino acids. CDR3 in amino acids: CASSLLVGGSSSIITDTQYF. CDR3 DNA sequence: TGTGCCAGCAGTTTGTTAGTCGGTGGCTCCAGCTCAATTATCACAGATACGCAGTATTTT.

Remarks on this clone: Additional DNA sequences in this sample encode the identical CDR3. This chain joins TRBV5-1 and TRBJ2-7; D remains ambiguous. Germline V gene lookup returns CDR1 SGHRS and CDR2 YFSETQ. The V gene lost 2 bases and the J gene lost 3 bases, with 3 bases spanning the gap. CDR3 length: 11 amino acids. The CDR3 DNA reads TGCGCCAGCAGCTTTGGCTACGAGCAGTACTTC. This gives the protein CASSFGYEQYF.